Sequencing of this T cell receptor (beta chain) was carried out in a study of shared T cell receptors in the human thymus. V was clipped by 0 bases and J by 6 bases; unmatched bases: 16. The CDR3 is made up of 20 amino acids. CDR1 and CDR2 (germline): SNHLY, FYNNEI. Clones were read by immunoSEQ multiplex PCR, and TCRdb kept only the in-frame ones, dropping some. The sample holds hundreds of thousands of clones, around 87% seen once. These same data were also listed under a study on human thymus T cells. As reported in that work: Resections were taken during corrective heart surgery, and the thymus tissue came from these.

This sequence originates from a boy in the first two years of life with a congenital heart defect. The specimen was thymocytes. V and J are TRBV2 and TRBJ2-1, with 11 bases aligning to TRBD1. CDR3 DNA sequence: TGTGCCAGCAGTGAAGCCCGAGGACAGGGGGCGAAGGAAGGCTGCAATGAGCAGTTCTTC. Translating it yields CASSEARGQGAKEGCNEQFF.